The text below deals with one T cell receptor (beta chain). The table lists this clone with a count of one. Its antigen is not yet known. No much larger clone exists at a distance of one base, and base qualities are not known. Enrolling through a virtual design, the prospective study's participants ranged in age from roughly 18 to 100 years and lived across 20 to 25 United States geographic areas. Cohort assignment in the prospective study relied on participant-reported clinical history from a screening survey and a study questionnaire. Recovered participants in ImmuneRACE Cohort 3 were defined by two consecutive negative NP/OP PCR tests, clearance by a healthcare professional, or resolution of symptoms. Mobile phlebotomists in the prospective study collected whole blood, serum and a nasopharyngeal or oropharyngeal swab from every participant. Participants in the prospective study had the option to provide additional blood draws and questionnaires over an approximately two-month period. Before DNA extraction, prospective study blood samples were shipped either frozen or at room temperature.

The data were obtained in a study of blood T cell repertoires in COVID-19 (TCRdb year 2020). Broadly, across the study: Collaborator samples came from the United States, Italy and Spain and covered acute and convalescent phases of COVID-19. Where HLA class I and class II types were available, the types were taken from metadata supplied by the sample provider, not from assay-based typing. The material from the prospective study consisted of cDNA or gDNA derived from T cells, B-cell-depleted T cells, or PBMCs. The samples were drawn from the first 160 participants of the ongoing ImmuneRACE study and from about 1,200 subjects provided by 6 global collaborators. The sample metadata nearly always contained a de-identified subject ID, COVID-19 status, age in years and sex. The dataset comprised deeply sampled blood TCRbeta repertoires from subjects exposed to, actively infected with, or recovered from COVID-19. The repertoires were released in a freely available public database meant as a resource for research on the immune response to SARS-CoV-2. Broad study findings and their caveats: Clinical and demographic metadata were provided uncurated, with the amount varying by source and participant.

TCRbeta CDR3 regions were amplified from genomic DNA using the immunoSEQ Assay, a bias-controlled multiplex PCR. From the authors' description of their analysis: Nucleated cell counts per sample were estimated from amplification of reference gene primers within the assay. To quantify the absolute abundance of each unique TCRbeta CDR3 rearrangement, sequence reads were collapsed and filtered. Productive Simpson clonality was computed per sample as the square root of Simpson's diversity index over productive rearrangements. The immuneACCESS repertoire file appears here via TCRdb, limited to in-frame rearrangements. These files lack a portion of the clones; in checked studies, under half of the deficit traces to unresolved V genes, and the cause of the others is not known. The V and J calls and the clone size are those of that table, but D and trimming were determined from the DNA. For this sample the table gives about 140,000 clones, of which 75% to 90% were detected only once. Clones ranked in the top ten supply about 11% of the sample.

The CDR3 sequence holds 15 residues, the cysteine and phenylalanine included. Of the read, only the CDR3 DNA is kept; its 45 bases are in frame from base 1. CDR1 and CDR2 are drawn from the germline V gene (reference sequence): SGHNT, YYREEE. V is trimmed back by 4 bases and J by 6 bases, and the junction contains 7 bases that no gene match accounts for. Sequencing input: PBMCs or T cells enriched from blood (not recorded which). The receptor was derived from a man in his 60s who had recovered from COVID-19. This receptor chain uses TRBV5-4 and TRBJ2-1, with TRBD1 matching 10 junction bases. The base sequence is TGTGCCAGCAGCGAAGGGACAGGGGCGCGCAATGAGCAGTTCTTC. Translation gives CASSEGTGARNEQFF.